This T cell receptor (beta chain) was sequenced during a study of T cell responses to AZD1222 COVID-19 vaccine. On this clone itself: Antigen: not known.

V lost 0 bases, J lost 4 bases, and 6 bases lay in between. The CDR3 contains 12 residues. Per the germline V gene, CDR1 is SQVTM and CDR2 is ANQGSEA. General study points: Mostly white British, mostly female donors; authors suggested clonal diversity may be underestimated. Dominant at 160-218 and 743-854, vaccine-associated CD4 TCRs also spanned spike. The reported proportion of spike-specific TCRs targeting unmutated variant regions was nearly half. Repertoires were obtained only post-peak T cell response.

Profiling relied on immunoSEQ multiplex PCR, and the TCRdb table lists in-frame clones only, not all of them. Altogether 150,000 or so clones are present, around 90% being singletons, with the ten largest covering around 0.99%. The genes are TRBV29-1 and TRBJ2-5; D is unresolved. The sequence was obtained from an adult who received the AZD1222 COVID-19 vaccine. The material sequenced was peripheral blood, taken 28 days after the second AZD1222 dose. The CDR3 region has the DNA TGCAGCGTTGAAGAGAATGGAGAGACCCAGTACTTC. It translates to CSVEENGETQYF.